Included here is one T cell receptor beta chain sequence, with context. The sample comes from a study of blood T cell repertoires in COVID-19. On the study more broadly: Donors in the United States, Italy and Spain gave samples during acute or convalescent COVID-19. Nucleic acid was either cDNA or gDNA, and it came from T cells, B-cell-depleted T cells, or PBMCs.

In the authors' methods: Quantification of nucleated cells was approximated via reference gene primer amplification. The data were produced by immunoSEQ multiplex PCR, yet TCRdb's version contains in-frame clones alone and is incomplete. V, J and clone size were drawn from that table, and D and trimming were deduced from the DNA. The table has some 50,000 clones, around nine tenths seen once. V shed 6 bases and J 3 bases; nucleotides not matched to a gene: 4. The CDR3 is 14 residues long. The V gene's germline CDR1 is LNHDA and CDR2 SQIVND (reference sequence). This chain connects TRBV19 to TRBJ1-5; 8 bases are shared with TRBD1. This sequence originates from a human donor in a cohort sampled during active COVID-19. Sequencing input: peripheral blood. The CDR3 here is CASSVQGDNQPQHF. CDR3 nucleotides: TGTGCCAGTAGCGTACAGGGGGACAATCAGCCCCAGCATTTT.